One sample yielded the 24 T cell receptor beta chains listed below, sequenced in a study of T-cell reconstitution after alpha-beta-depleted transplantation in children. Construction of the TCRbeta library involved unique molecular identifiers. MiXCR was run by TCRdb on the PCR reads, yielding one entry per CDR3 protein. The sample lists a few hundred thousand distinct CDR3 sequences, around 18% occurring once. The sequencing used PBMCs from the stem cell graft donor, collected from the stem cell graft. The receptor source for this set is a human donor who donated a stem cell graft to a child with acute lymphoblastic leukemia.

This clonotype was found a few times. The chain has TRBV27 and TRBJ2-6; TRBD1 might be the D (6 bases). Germline V gene lookup returns CDR1 MNHEY and CDR2 SMNVEV (reference sequence). This CDR3 is 18 amino acids long. V dropped 2 bases and J dropped 0 bases, with 14 bases sitting between them. CDR3 sequence: CASSLRGTGFSGANVLTF. The CDR3 DNA is TGTGCCAGCAGTTTAAGGGGTACAGGGTTCTCTGGGGCCAACGTCCTGACTTTC.

This clonotype occurred a few times. CDR3 residues: CSARTSGRGNEQFF. Here the CDR3 DNA reads TGCAGTGCTCGGACTAGCGGGAGGGGGAATGAGCAGTTCTTC. This chain links TRBV20-1 with TRBJ2-1; 15 bases align to TRBD2. With V trimmed by 5 bases and J by 7 bases, 3 bases remained unmatched. CDR1 and CDR2 from the germline V gene are DFQATT and SNEGSKA (reference sequence). This CDR3 has 14 amino acids.

This clonotype has just a few counts. V is TRBV24-1 and J is TRBJ2-5; D gene ambiguous. Germline values: CDR1 KGHDR, CDR2 SFDVKD. The CDR3 contains 13 residues. The V gene lost 3 bases and the J gene lost 5 bases, with 9 bases spanning the gap. CDR3 nucleotides: TGTGCCACCAGTGATGACCGTTGGGAGACCCAGTACTTC. Translated, it gives CATSDDRWETQYF.

The V and J genes are TRBV5-1 and TRBJ2-1; a weak D match, TRBD1 (5 bases). Germline-derived CDR1 and CDR2 are SGHRS and YFSETQ. CDR3 size: 13 residues. The V end lost 0 bases, the J end lost 6 bases, and 7 bases lay between the germline ends. CDR3 amino acids: CASSLGQLNEQFF. In nucleotides, the CDR3 is TGCGCCAGCAGCTTGGGACAGCTCAATGAGCAGTTCTTC.

J is TRBJ2-7 and V is TRBV20-1, with 11 bases fitting TRBD2. The CDR3 totals 15 residues. The V gene's germline CDR1 is DFQATT and CDR2 SNEGSKA (reference sequence). V shed 5 bases and J 4 bases; nucleotides not matched to a gene: 10. CDR3 loop: CSARRAGLADYEQYF. The CDR3 nucleotides read TGCAGTGCTCGACGAGCGGGACTAGCGGATTACGAGCAGTACTTC.

This clonotype has more than one count but fewer than ten. The V gene is TRBV20-1, the J gene TRBJ2-3, with D maybe TRBD1 (5 bases). Germline CDR1 DFQATT, CDR2 SNEGSKA (reference sequence). V dropped 3 bases and J dropped 4 bases, with 20 bases sitting between them. CDR3 length equals 16 residues. The CDR3 loop is CSAREKQGRLADTQYF. In nucleotides, the CDR3 is TGCAGTGCTAGGGAGAAGCAGGGTAGATTGGCAGATACGCAGTATTTT.

The V gene is TRBV29-1, the J gene TRBJ2-2; D is ambiguous. Trimming left V 2 bases short and J 6 bases short, with 7 bases between. This CDR3 has 12 amino acids. Per germline, CDR1 SQVTM and CDR2 ANQGSEA. The CDR3 region has the DNA TGCAGCGTTGAACGGCTCTCCGGGGAGCTGTTTTTT. It is translated as CSVERLSGELFF.

This clonotype came up a few times. J is TRBJ2-1 and V is TRBV5-1, with D hard to call. Per germline, CDR1 SGHRS and CDR2 YFSETQ. V lost 0 bases and J lost 4, with 14 bases in between. There are 16 residues in the CDR3. The CDR3 nucleotides are TGCGCCAGCAGCTTGGTAGGGTCGGAAGGGTACAATGAGCAGTTCTTC. This codes for CASSLVGSEGYNEQFF.

The chain links TRBV12-3 or TRBV12-4 to TRBJ2-1; D gene uncertain. The CDR3 length is 16 residues. V was pared by 5 bases and J by 5 bases, with 19 bases between. CDR3 in DNA: TGTGCCAGCAGTCCCCGGTCGGCCCTCGTGGACAATGAGCAGTTCTTC. This encodes CASSPRSALVDNEQFF.

The J gene is TRBJ2-2, the V gene TRBV5-1; D is perhaps TRBD1 or TRBD2 (5 bases each). This CDR3 comprises 16 residues. Germline values: CDR1 SGHRS, CDR2 YFSETQ. V was trimmed by 7 bases and J by 1 base, leaving 17 bases between them. CDR3 DNA: TGCGCCAGCTCCTCGCCGGCGAGGGGGAACACCGGGGAGCTGTTTTTT. As protein: CASSSPARGNTGELFF.

The V call is TRBV29-1, the J call TRBJ2-7, with TRBD2 matching 7 bases. CDR1 SQVTM and CDR2 ANQGSEA come from the germline V gene. V was clipped by 2 bases and J by 2 bases; unmatched bases: 9. The CDR3 covers 15 residues. The CDR3 loop reads CSVEFGLAATYEQYF. The CDR3 region has the DNA TGCAGCGTTGAATTCGGCCTAGCGGCAACCTACGAGCAGTACTTC.

The V call is TRBV12-3 or TRBV12-4, the J call TRBJ2-7; 10 nucleotides match TRBD2. The CDR3 has 14 residues. The V segment lost 3 bases and the J segment 5 bases; nucleotides outside the gene matches: 4. CDR3 nucleotides: TGTGCCAGCAGTTTCTCTAGCGGGAGAGACGAGCAGTACTTC. Translated: CASSFSSGRDEQYF.

The chain employs TRBV5-1 and TRBJ1-1, with 9 bases matching TRBD1. V dropped 4 bases and J dropped 5; count of bases not matched to a gene: 9. Germline values: CDR1 SGHRS, CDR2 YFSETQ. The CDR3 spans 15 residues. The chain's CDR3 is CASSLTGTGSTEAFF. The DNA of the CDR3 is TGCGCCAGCAGCCTAACCGGGACAGGGTCGACTGAAGCTTTCTTT.

The rearrangement joins TRBV5-4 to TRBJ2-6; 12 nucleotides line up with TRBD2. Germline CDR1 and CDR2: SGHNT and YYREEE (reference sequence). V was clipped by 2 bases and J by 0 bases; unmatched bases: 6. The CDR3 covers 19 residues. DNA of the CDR3: TGTGCCAGCAGCTTCATAGGGACTAGCGGGTTCTCTGGGGCCAACGTCCTGACTTTC. It yields the protein CASSFIGTSGFSGANVLTF.

The chain has TRBV19 and TRBJ2-5; D remains ambiguous. Trimming removed 3 bases at V and 2 bases at J, with 7 bases between. Germline CDR1 reads LNHDA; CDR2 reads SQIVND (reference sequence). The CDR3 extends over 13 amino acids. CDR3 in DNA: TGTGCCAGTAGTATTGTACAGCAAGAGACCCAGTACTTC. Encoded protein: CASSIVQQETQYF.

The gene calls are TRBV5-1 and TRBJ1-1; D may be TRBD1 (5 bases). V was clipped by 2 bases and J by 3 bases, with 8 bases between them. Germline CDR1 is SGHRS and CDR2 is YFSETQ. CDR3 length: 13 amino acids. CDR3 region: CASSLQGDTEAFF. The CDR3 region has the DNA TGCGCCAGCAGCTTACAAGGGGACACTGAAGCTTTCTTT.

This clonotype has more than one count but fewer than ten. The chain uses TRBV6-2 or TRBV6-3 and TRBJ1-5, with D perhaps TRBD1 (5 bases). Germline V gene lookup returns CDR1 MNHEY and CDR2 SVGEGT. The ends were cut back, 5 bases at V and 1 base at J, with 21 bases in the middle. The CDR3 is 18 amino acids. The CDR3: CASSTSLTAPSSNQPQHF. The CDR3 region has the DNA TGTGCCAGCAGTACCTCTTTGACAGCACCGTCGAGCAATCAGCCCCAGCATTTT.

This chain uses TRBV7-8 with TRBJ2-1; possible D gene TRBD2, 6 bases. The germline V and J ends were trimmed by 0 bases and 4 bases, with 19 bases remaining between them. The CDR3 is 18 amino acids. Looked up from germline, CDR1 is SGHVS and CDR2 is FQNEAQ. The CDR3 loop reads CASSLATPVRELYNEQFF. The CDR3 coding sequence is TGTGCCAGCAGCTTAGCGACTCCGGTTCGGGAGTTGTACAATGAGCAGTTCTTC.

The table lists this clonotype with a few counts. V is TRBV6-5 and J is TRBJ2-7; 10 nucleotides line up with TRBD2. The trim removed 2 bases at V and 4 bases at J, leaving 11 bases unmatched. This CDR3 region has 17 residues. Germline CDR1 and CDR2: MNHEY and SVGAGI. The DNA of the CDR3 is TGTGCCAGCAGTTACGACCATCTAGCGGGAGTTGATTACGAGCAGTACTTC. Translation: CASSYDHLAGVDYEQYF.

The V gene is TRBV21-1, the J gene TRBJ2-1; the table's D call TRBD2 went unverified against the DNA. TRBV21-1 is termed a pseudogene. The CDR3 is 18 amino acids. The CDR3 DNA reads TGTGCCAGCAGCAAGGACGGTCGGGGGACTAGGGCCGACAATGAGCAGTTCTTC. It codes for CASSKDGRGTRADNEQFF.

This clonotype was seen more than once but under ten times. The chain links TRBV4-2 to TRBJ2-1, with 10 bases aligning to TRBD2. The CDR3 spans 15 residues. V shed 1 base, J shed 4 bases, and the junction held 1 base outside the gene matches. Germline CDR1 reads LGHNA; CDR2 reads YNFKEQ. The CDR3 region has the DNA TGTGCCAGCAGCCAAGTAGCGGGGGGATACAATGAGCAGTTCTTC. It is translated as CASSQVAGGYNEQFF.

The rearrangement joins TRBV6-1 to TRBJ2-3; D remains unclear. The CDR3 has 15 amino acids. Germline V lookup: CDR1 MNHNS, CDR2 SASEGT. V was trimmed by 6 bases and J by 3 bases, leaving 16 bases between them. DNA of the CDR3: TGTGCCAGCAGCCGCGGCCGCTCGCAGACAGATACGCAGTATTTT. Its protein product is CASSRGRSQTDTQYF.

V and J are TRBV20-1 and TRBJ2-1; 8 positions match TRBD2. Germline CDR1 DFQATT, CDR2 SNEGSKA (reference sequence). Germline trimming cut 0 bases from V and 6 bases from J; bases unmatched to any gene: 4. There are 14 residues in the CDR3. CDR3: CSARDPAGVNEQFF. The CDR3 DNA sequence: TGCAGTGCTAGAGACCCAGCGGGAGTCAATGAGCAGTTCTTC.

The chain couples TRBV30 to TRBJ2-3, with 7 bases identical to TRBD2. From germline, CDR1 is GTSNPN and CDR2 SVGIG (reference sequence). The CDR3 is 15 amino acids. Trimming cost V 3 bases and J 0 bases; bases outside gene matches: 6. The CDR3 bases are TGTGCCTGGAGCGCTGGCGGGGGTAGCACAGATACGCAGTATTTT. Its protein product is CAWSAGGGSTDTQYF.